The 16 T cell receptor beta chains reported below all come from one sample, sequenced in a study of cytomegalovirus exposure and HLA in healthy donors. The primer mix had 60 Vbeta and 13 Jbeta primers. Sequencing used immunoSEQ multiplex PCR; TCRdb keeps in-frame clones, though not all of them. The sample has around 180,000 clones, around 82% seen once. Material for sequencing was PBMCs. All receptors derive from a man aged 40-55 years in good health and CMV-seronegative.

The genes are TRBV10-3 and TRBJ1-3, with a tentative D call TRBD1 (5 bases). Looked up from germline, CDR1 is ENHRY and CDR2 is SYGVKD. V gave up 8 bases and J gave up 0 bases, with 17 bases separating them. CDR3 length: 16 residues. DNA for the CDR3: TGTGCCATCGGTACGGGACTGAAGAGCTCTGGAAACACCATATATTTT. As protein: CAIGTGLKSSGNTIYF.

This chain connects TRBV30 to TRBJ2-5; tentatively, D is TRBD2 (5 bases). The CDR3 totals 13 residues. Trimming stripped 2 bases from V and 2 bases from J, with 9 bases between. In germline, CDR1 is GTSNPN, CDR2 SVGIG (reference sequence). CDR3 protein: CAWSRRRQETQYF. The DNA for the CDR3 is TGTGCCTGGAGTAGGAGGAGACAAGAGACCCAGTACTTC. The whole variable domain, remainder taken from reference TRBV30 and TRBJ2-5, is SQTIHQWPATLVQPVGSPLSLECTVEGTSNPNLYWYRQAAGRGLQLLFYSVGIGQISSEVPQNLSASRPQDRQFILSSKKLLLSDSGFYLCAWSRRRQETQYFGPGTRLLVL.

This sequence joins TRBV11-3 and TRBJ2-5; D is undetermined. The germline V gene has CDR1 SGHNT and CDR2 YENEEA. The CDR3 sequence is 16 residues long. V lost 2 bases to trimming and J lost 4 bases, with 17 bases between them. Here the CDR3 DNA reads TGTGCCAGCAGCTTAACGAGGAAGCTCACCGGAGAGACCCAGTACTTC. This encodes CASSLTRKLTGETQYF.

This chain joins TRBV13 and TRBJ2-7; D ambiguous. V lost 0 bases to trimming and J lost 7 bases, with 16 bases between them. Germline-derived CDR1 and CDR2 are PRHDT and FYEKMQ (reference sequence). This CDR3 is built from 15 residues. The CDR3 region has the DNA TGTGCCAGCAGCTTAGGACCGACACGGATGACGGAGCAGTACTTC. Translated, it gives CASSLGPTRMTEQYF.

J is TRBJ2-3 and V is TRBV19, with 9 bases lining up with TRBD1. Germline V CDR1 and CDR2: LNHDA, SQIVND (reference sequence). J was trimmed by 4 bases and V by 3 bases; bases with no gene match: 8. This CDR3 contains 16 residues. The CDR3 region is CASSMRPGQGPDTQYF. CDR3 DNA: TGTGCCAGTAGTATGAGACCGGGACAGGGACCAGATACGCAGTATTTT.

The chain joins TRBV9 to TRBJ1-4; TRBD1 might be the D (6 bases). Between the trimmed V and J ends, which lost 0 bases and 7 bases, there was a span of 10 bases. The CDR3 has 14 residues. CDR1 is SGDLS and CDR2 is YYNGEE in the germline V gene. CDR3 coding DNA: TGTGCCAGCAGCGTAGCACAGGGCCGTGAAAAACTGTTTTTT. This encodes CASSVAQGREKLFF.

The chain is built from TRBV5-1 and TRBJ2-5; D unclear. The CDR3 is 14 residues long. Trimming cost V 0 bases and J 1 base, with 7 bases left between them. Germline loops: CDR1 SGHRS, CDR2 YFSETQ. CDR3 sequence reads: CASSLVGPQETQYF. The CDR3 nucleotides read TGCGCCAGCAGCTTGGTTGGCCCCCAAGAGACCCAGTACTTC.

The chain links TRBV27 to TRBJ1-5, with 11 bases that match TRBD1. From germline, CDR1 is MNHEY and CDR2 SMNVEV (reference sequence). V dropped 8 bases and J dropped 10; count of bases not matched to a gene: 4. This CDR3 is 12 amino acids long. The DNA of the CDR3 is TGTGCCAGCGGACAGGGGGCCCCACCCCAGCATTTT. Translation: CASGQGAPPQHF.

As regards this clone: Other DNA sequences in this specimen translate into the identical CDR3. The V gene is TRBV5-1, the J gene TRBJ2-7; a weak D match, TRBD2 (6 bases). Trimming left V 4 bases short and J 2 bases short, with 16 bases between. The CDR3 runs 15 residues. Per the germline V gene, CDR1 is SGHRS and CDR2 is YFSETQ. CDR3 DNA: TGCGCCAGCAGCCCGGGACTCGCCGGGCCCTACGAGCAGTACTTC. Translated: CASSPGLAGPYEQYF.

This chain links TRBV5-1 with TRBJ2-7, with 7 bases lining up with TRBD1. Germline CDR1 is SGHRS and CDR2 is YFSETQ. The V gene end was trimmed by 4 bases and the J gene end by 0 bases; junction bases not matched to a gene: 4. The CDR3 length is 14 residues. CDR3 protein: CASSEQGNSYEQYF. The CDR3 DNA sequence: TGCGCCAGCAGCGAACAGGGGAACTCCTACGAGCAGTACTTC. The variable domain in full, with the rest retrieved from reference TRBV5-1 and TRBJ2-7, is KAGVTQTPRYLIKTRGQQVTLSCSPISGHRSVSWYQQTPGQGLQFLFEYFSETQRNKGNFPGRFSGRQFSNSRSEMNVSTLELGDSALYLCASSEQGNSYEQYFGPGTRLTVT.

This chain joins TRBV21-1 and TRBJ2-7; the table's D call of TRBD1 was not tested on the DNA. TRBV21-1 is termed a pseudogene. The CDR3 has 15 amino acids. CDR3 bases: TGTGCCAGCAGCCAACCGGGACAGGGGGTTTACGAGCAGTACTTC. As protein: CASSQPGQGVYEQYF.

This chain connects TRBV6-5 to TRBJ2-1, with TRBD2 identical over 12 bases. CDR3 length: 15 residues. Losses at the gene ends were 6 bases for V and 1 base for J; bases not matched to a gene: 1. Germline V gives CDR1 MNHEY, CDR2 SVGAGI. This CDR3 reads CASRTSGSSYNEQFF. In nucleotides, the CDR3 is TGTGCCAGCAGGACTAGCGGGAGTTCCTACAATGAGCAGTTCTTC.

The rearrangement joins TRBV19 to TRBJ2-3, with 8 positions matching TRBD1. Germline CDR1 reads LNHDA; CDR2 reads SQIVND (reference sequence). V gave up 4 bases and J gave up 2 bases; unmatched junction bases: 11. This CDR3 spans 17 amino acids. CDR3 residues: CASSSPTRDRHTDTQYF. CDR3 bases: TGTGCCAGTAGTAGCCCGACCAGGGACAGGCACACAGATACGCAGTATTTT.

This clone has just one count. At the DNA level, this CDR3 is encoded by other sequences in the same sample as well. This chain links TRBV29-1 with TRBJ2-7; perhaps TRBD2 as D (6 bases). Looked up from germline, CDR1 is SQVTM and CDR2 is ANQGSEA. The ends were cut back, 4 bases at V and 3 bases at J, with 13 bases in the middle. The CDR3 extends over 13 amino acids. CDR3 sequence (DNA): TGCAGCGTTGGGCGGGGAAGAAACTACGAGCAGTACTTC. Its translation: CSVGRGRNYEQYF.

The genes are TRBV6-5 and TRBJ2-2; TRBD2 might be the D (6 bases). Between the trimmed V and J ends, which lost 2 bases and 6 bases, there was a span of 10 bases. Germline CDR1 and CDR2: MNHEY and SVGAGI. The CDR3 is 14 residues long. The CDR3 region has the DNA TGTGCCAGCAGTTACGGTCGGGAGCCCGGGGAGCTGTTTTTT. Amino acid sequence: CASSYGREPGELFF.

The V gene is TRBV30, the J gene TRBJ1-3; the D is unclear. The germline V gene encodes CDR1 GTSNPN and CDR2 SVGIG (reference sequence). V was clipped by 2 bases and J by 2 bases, with 13 bases between them. The CDR3 consists of 15 residues. CDR3 sequence (DNA): TGTGCCTGGAGTCGAAACTCTTTAACTGGAAACACCATATATTTT. Translating it yields CAWSRNSLTGNTIYF.